This TCR beta chain was sequenced for a study of T cells in Graves' hyperthyroidism and ophthalmopathy. General observations from the study: Most thyroid clonotypes with frequency above 0.001 were detected in blood.

Absence of ophthalmopathy progression within 18 months defined stable Graves' hyperthyroidism. Those with hyperthyroidism were 18 to 65 years old, newly diagnosed, and ill for under 2 months. Clinical symptoms, serum thyroxine, TRAb, thyroid ultrasound and orbital computed tomography established diagnosis. TCR beta CDR3 regions were amplified from RNA transcripts. HTBI primers were the set used in a first-round RT-PCR of the TCR CDR3. In TCRdb, the multiplex PCR reads were re-called with MiXCR into one record per CDR3 protein. The table lists about 840,000 distinct CDR3 sequences, around 39% of them singletons. Comments on this clonotype: Antigen specificity is unknown.

Germline CDR1 reads ENHRY; CDR2 reads SYGVKD. This CDR3 contains 14 residues. Trimming removed 2 bases at V and 3 bases at J, with 10 bases between. The TCR sequence derives from a man aged 18 to 30 with Graves' hyperthyroidism. J is TRBJ1-2 and V is TRBV10-3; D may be TRBD1 (5 bases). Sequencing was performed on blood. CDR3 in amino acids: CAISEPGTDYGYTF. The CDR3 nucleotides read TGTGCCATCAGTGAGCCTGGGACCGACTATGGCTACACCTTC.